This TCR beta chain emerged from a study of shared clonotypes between healthy human individuals. CD45RO-negative, CCR7-positively selected cells formed the naive CD8 fraction, excluding terminally differentiated effector memory CD45RA+ cells. For this clone: One end of the junction is discordant with germline, which a read error may explain.

Profiled with immunoSEQ multiplex PCR; TCRdb holds only in-frame clones, not every one. The sample has roughly 770,000 clones; just over 95% are singletons. Germline V lookup: CDR1 PRHDT, CDR2 FYEKMQ (reference sequence). This CDR3 region has 14 residues. V gene TRBV13 combines with J gene TRBJ1-2; D might be TRBD1 (5 bases). The sequenced sample was naive CD8+ T cells sorted from blood. The TCR was taken from a man aged 25 to 40 in good health. CDR3: CASTLGSGVQGYTF. The CDR3 DNA reads as TGTGCCAGCACCTTAGGGTCGGGGGTTCAGGGCTACACCTTC. Based on the CDR3 plus reference TRBV13 and TRBJ1-2, the full variable domain is AAGVIQSPRHLIKEKRETATLKCYPIPRHDTVYWYQQGPGQDPQFLISFYEKMQSDKGSIPDRFSAQQFSDYHSELNMSSLELGDSALYFCASTLGSGVQGYTFGSGTRLTVV.